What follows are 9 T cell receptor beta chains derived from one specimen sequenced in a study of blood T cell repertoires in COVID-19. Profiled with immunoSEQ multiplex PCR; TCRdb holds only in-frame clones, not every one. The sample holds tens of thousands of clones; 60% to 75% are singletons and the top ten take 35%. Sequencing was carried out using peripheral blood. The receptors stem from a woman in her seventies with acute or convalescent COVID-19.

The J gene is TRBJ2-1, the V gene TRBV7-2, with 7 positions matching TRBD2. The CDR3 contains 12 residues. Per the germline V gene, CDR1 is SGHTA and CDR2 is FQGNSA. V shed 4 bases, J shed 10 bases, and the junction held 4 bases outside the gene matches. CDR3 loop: CASSYQRGEQFF. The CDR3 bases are TGTGCCAGCAGCTACCAGCGGGGAGAGCAGTTCTTC. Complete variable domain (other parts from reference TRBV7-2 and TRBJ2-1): GAGVSQSPSNKVTEKGKDVELRCDPISGHTALYWYRQSLGQGLEFLIYFQGNSAPDKSGLPSDRFSAERTGGSVSTLTIQRTQQEDSAVYLCASSYQRGEQFFGPGTRLTVL.

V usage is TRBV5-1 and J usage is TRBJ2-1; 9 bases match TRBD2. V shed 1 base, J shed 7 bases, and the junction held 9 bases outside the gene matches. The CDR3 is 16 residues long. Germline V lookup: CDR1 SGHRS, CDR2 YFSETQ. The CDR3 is CASSLSGLAGRNEQFF. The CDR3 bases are TGCGCCAGCAGCTTGTCTGGCCTAGCGGGAAGGAATGAGCAGTTCTTC.

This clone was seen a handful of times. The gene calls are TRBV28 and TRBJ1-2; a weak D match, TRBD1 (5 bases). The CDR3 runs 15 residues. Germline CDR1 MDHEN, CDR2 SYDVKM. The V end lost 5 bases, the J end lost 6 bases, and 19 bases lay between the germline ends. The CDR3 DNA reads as TGTGCCAGCAGTCTCCCGATGGGGGGGGAAAATGGCTACACCTTC. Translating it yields CASSLPMGGENGYTF.

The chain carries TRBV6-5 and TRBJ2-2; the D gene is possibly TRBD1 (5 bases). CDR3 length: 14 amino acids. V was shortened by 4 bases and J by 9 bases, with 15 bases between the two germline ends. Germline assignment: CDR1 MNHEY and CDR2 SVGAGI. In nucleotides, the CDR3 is TGTGCCAGCAGTTTTGCTATTCAGGGTCGGGAGCTGTTTTTT. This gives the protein CASSFAIQGRELFF.

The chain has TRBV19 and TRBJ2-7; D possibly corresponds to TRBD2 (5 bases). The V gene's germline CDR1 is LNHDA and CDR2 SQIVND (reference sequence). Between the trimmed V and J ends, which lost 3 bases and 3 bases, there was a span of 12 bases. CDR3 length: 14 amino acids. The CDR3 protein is CASSMGARDYEQYF. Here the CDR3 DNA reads TGTGCCAGTAGTATGGGAGCAAGAGACTACGAGCAGTACTTC.

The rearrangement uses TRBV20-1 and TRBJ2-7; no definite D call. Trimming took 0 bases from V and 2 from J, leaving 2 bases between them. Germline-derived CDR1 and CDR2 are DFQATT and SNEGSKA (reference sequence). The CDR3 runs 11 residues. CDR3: CSARDAYEQYF. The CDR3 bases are TGCAGTGCTAGAGACGCCTACGAGCAGTACTTC.

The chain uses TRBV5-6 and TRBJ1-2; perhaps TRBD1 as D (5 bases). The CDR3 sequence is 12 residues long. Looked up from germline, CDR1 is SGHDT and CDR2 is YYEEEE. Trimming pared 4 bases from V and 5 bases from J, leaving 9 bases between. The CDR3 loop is CASSDSFYGYTF. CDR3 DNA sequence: TGTGCCAGCAGCGACAGCTTTTATGGCTACACCTTC.

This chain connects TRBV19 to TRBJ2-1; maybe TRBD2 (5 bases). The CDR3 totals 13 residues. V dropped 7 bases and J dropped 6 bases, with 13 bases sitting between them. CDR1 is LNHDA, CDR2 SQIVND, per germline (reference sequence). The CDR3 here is CASTVLGSNEQFF. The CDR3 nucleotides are TGTGCCAGTACCGTTTTAGGGAGCAATGAGCAGTTCTTC. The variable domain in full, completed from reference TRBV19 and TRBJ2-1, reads DGGITQSPKYLFRKEGQNVTLSCEQNLNHDAMYWYRQDPGQGLRLIYYSQIVNDFQKGDIAEGYSVSREKKESFPLTVTSAQKNPTAFYLCASTVLGSNEQFFGPGTRLTVL.

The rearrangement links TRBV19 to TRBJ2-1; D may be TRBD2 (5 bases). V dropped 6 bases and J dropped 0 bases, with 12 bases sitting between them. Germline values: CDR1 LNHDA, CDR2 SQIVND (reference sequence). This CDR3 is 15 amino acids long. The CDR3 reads CASRLDGSSYNEQFF. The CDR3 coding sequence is TGTGCCAGTAGGCTTGATGGGAGCTCCTACAATGAGCAGTTCTTC.